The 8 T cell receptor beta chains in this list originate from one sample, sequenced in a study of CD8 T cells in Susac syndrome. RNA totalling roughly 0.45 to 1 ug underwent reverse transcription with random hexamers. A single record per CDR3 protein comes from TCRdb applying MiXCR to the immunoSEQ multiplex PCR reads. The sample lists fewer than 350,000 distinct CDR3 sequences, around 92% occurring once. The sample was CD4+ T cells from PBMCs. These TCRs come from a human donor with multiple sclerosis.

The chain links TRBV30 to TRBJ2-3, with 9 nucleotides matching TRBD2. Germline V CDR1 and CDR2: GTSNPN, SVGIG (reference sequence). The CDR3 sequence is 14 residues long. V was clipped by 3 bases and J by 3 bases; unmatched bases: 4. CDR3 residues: CAWSAGGPTDTQYF. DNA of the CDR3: TGTGCCTGGAGCGCGGGAGGGCCTACAGATACGCAGTATTTT.

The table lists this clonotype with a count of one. This chain's CDR3 is CASSGQRVMNTEAFF. The CDR3 nucleotides are TGCGCCAGCAGCGGGCAGAGGGTCATGAACACTGAAGCTTTCTTT. The chain recombines TRBV4-1 with TRBJ1-1, with D uncertain. Germline CDR1 MGHRA, CDR2 YSYEKL. V was trimmed by 5 bases and J by 0 bases, leaving 13 bases between them. This CDR3 comprises 15 residues.

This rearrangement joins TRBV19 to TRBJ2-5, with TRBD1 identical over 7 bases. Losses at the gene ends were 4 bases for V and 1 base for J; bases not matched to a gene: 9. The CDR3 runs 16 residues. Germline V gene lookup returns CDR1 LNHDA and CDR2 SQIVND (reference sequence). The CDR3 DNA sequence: TGTGCCAGTAGTAACAGCTTGACAGGGCTCCAAGAGACCCAGTACTTC. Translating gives CASSNSLTGLQETQYF.

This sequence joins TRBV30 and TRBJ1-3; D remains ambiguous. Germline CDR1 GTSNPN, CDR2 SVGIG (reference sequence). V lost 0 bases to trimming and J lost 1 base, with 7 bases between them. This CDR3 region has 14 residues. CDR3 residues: CAWSVSKSGNTIYF. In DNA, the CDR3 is TGTGCCTGGAGTGTATCGAAATCTGGAAACACCATATATTTT.

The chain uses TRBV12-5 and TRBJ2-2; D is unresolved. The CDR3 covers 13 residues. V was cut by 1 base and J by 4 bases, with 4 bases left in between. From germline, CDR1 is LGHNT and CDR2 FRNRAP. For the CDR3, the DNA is TGTGCTAGTGGTTTGGGGGGCACCGGGGAGCTGTTTTTT. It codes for CASGLGGTGELFF. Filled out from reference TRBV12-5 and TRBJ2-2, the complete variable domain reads DARVTQTPRHKVTEMGQEVTMRCQPILGHNTVFWYRQTMMQGLELLAYFRNRAPLDDSGMPKDRFSAEMPDATLATLKIQPSEPRDSAVYFCASGLGGTGELFFGEGSRLTVL.

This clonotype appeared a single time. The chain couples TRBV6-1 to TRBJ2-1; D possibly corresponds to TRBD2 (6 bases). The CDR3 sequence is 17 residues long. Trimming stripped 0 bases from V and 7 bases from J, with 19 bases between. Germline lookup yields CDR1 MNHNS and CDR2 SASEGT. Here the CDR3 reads CASSEATRGFVINEQFF. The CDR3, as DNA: TGTGCCAGCAGTGAAGCCACCCGGGGGTTCGTAATAAATGAGCAGTTCTTC.

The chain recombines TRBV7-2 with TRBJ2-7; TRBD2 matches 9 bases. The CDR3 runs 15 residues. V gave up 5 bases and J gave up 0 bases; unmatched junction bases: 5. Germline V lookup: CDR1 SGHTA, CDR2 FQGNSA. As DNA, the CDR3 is TGTGCCAGCAGCAGCACTAGCGGGCTCTCCTACGAGCAGTACTTC. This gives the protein CASSSTSGLSYEQYF.

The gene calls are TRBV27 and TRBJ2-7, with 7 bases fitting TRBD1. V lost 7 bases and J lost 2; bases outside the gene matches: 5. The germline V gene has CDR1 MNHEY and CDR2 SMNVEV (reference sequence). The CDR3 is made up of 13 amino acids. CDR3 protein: CASKGRGTYEQYF. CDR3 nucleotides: TGTGCCAGCAAGGGCAGGGGGACCTACGAGCAGTACTTC.